The source of this TCR beta chain is a study of cytomegalovirus exposure and HLA in healthy donors (dated by TCRdb to 2016 to 2017). Broadly, across the study: According to an earlier analysis of 587 of the donors, 150 million to 200 million T cells yielded 90 million to 130 million unique TCR beta sequences and around 280 Gb of sequence data. To study patterns of TCR occurrence, a later analysis re-analyzed previously published TCR beta repertoires from 650 to 750 donors and added high-resolution HLA genotyping. Among around 400 genotyped donors of the cohort, an average of roughly 230,000 unique TCR beta nucleotide sequences was sequenced per donor, of which approximately 18% were non-productive. Every repertoire in the discovery cohort had been generated on one and the same sequencing platform. Genome-wide SNP genotypes for about 65% of the 666 donors were used in a later genetic analysis, which treated that subset as a discovery cohort. Alongside the repertoire data, information on donor age, sex, ethnicity and CMV serostatus was compiled. Rather than using new phenotypic data, the later analysis identified candidate immune exposures from TCR beta sequences and from how often those sequences occurred across donors. The number of donors typed differed by locus, with about 629-640 for A, B, C, DRB1 and DQB1, approximately 500 for DQA1, 600 to 610 for DPA1, and some 440 for DPB1. HLA typing covered class I and class II loci at four-digit resolution. High-throughput TCR immunosequencing, statistical association of individual TCRs with disease status, and machine learning were combined to predict cytomegalovirus infection status. A few DR-DQ haplotypes were treated as single units for association and clustering because of strong linkage in the cohort. The T cell repertoires of some 670 subjects were profiled by immunosequencing and related to cytomegalovirus serostatus. To decide whether each TCR beta V gene segment behaved as functional or pseudogenic, an earlier analysis of some 580 of the donors relied on high-throughput TCR beta sequencing. The genetic ancestry cluster associated with self-reported Caucasian donors included roughly 84% of the 398 genotyped donors. A separate validation cohort of over 95 different subjects was used in addition to the 666-subject first cohort. The study aimed to test whether cataloging public T cell receptors could reveal signatures of past pathogen exposure. An early release covering around 630 HLA-typed donors comprised about 310 gigabases of sequencing data and about 90 million unique TCR sequences.

Broader findings and caveats from the paper: Because HLA typing was missing for some donors at each locus, association tests included only the typed subset. In a later genetic analysis, a missense DCLRE1C variant was associated with V-gene and J-gene trimming of TCR beta chains, and the association was replicated in an independent cohort. The authors suggested that the approach could potentially be generalized to other disease states and immunological phenotypes. Sequencing depth was assumed to be roughly uniform across donors in the presence/absence analyses, though that assumption may not hold. A further reported finding was that TCR beta sequences accurately predicted the HLA-A and HLA-B alleles for most subjects in the first cohort. In vitro tests confirmed that a few of the cytomegalovirus-associated TCR beta chains recognize cytomegalovirus antigens. Immune exposure information for the cohort was limited to CMV serostatus. In a later analysis, several top co-occurrence clusters were reported to appear linked to parvovirus B19, influenza, CMV and Epstein-Barr virus. A later analysis found that most CMV-associated TCR beta chains appeared HLA-restricted, with HLA associations seemingly driven largely by CMV exposure. The study gave a list of under 200 TCR beta chains associated with cytomegalovirus. The classifier was reported to diagnose cytomegalovirus status with high specificity and sensitivity in both the original cohort and the validation cohort. Assigning TCR associations to individual alleles was difficult when HLA alleles, especially DR and DQ, strongly co-occurred. Most TCR sequences were seen in very few donors, while some public TCRs were found in many individuals. In a later analysis, HLA-associated TCR beta chains showed more clonal expansion and lower generation probabilities than non-associated chains that were equally common. In this cohort, only TCR beta chains were sequenced, and detectable features were limited by the absence of alpha or paired-chain data. Linkage disequilibrium might explain the correlated functional status among segregating V segments, but an unknown experimental factor could not be excluded. The sequencing pipeline was judged likely to have produced a cluster of highly shared sequence variants as a technical artifact. About 17 rarely observed V segments, including chromosome 9 orphons, were excluded from the earlier analysis of 550 to 700 of the donors because counts were too low. In a later analysis, the rate of TCR association differed among HLA loci, with DRB1 alleles having the most associated TCRs and HLA-C alleles having the fewest. Compared with the 666-donor mean, donors in an Asian-associated ancestry cluster had fewer N-insertions in productive TCRs, according to a later genetic analysis. Specific HLA alleles were associated with 15,000 to 20,000 TCR beta sequences at a false discovery rate of 0.05 in a later analysis. An earlier analysis of approximately 540 of the donors showed that most TCR beta V segments appeared in productive rearrangements either about 87% or about 30% of the time, which broadly matched IMGT annotations.

Libraries were made using the immunoSEQ multiplex PCR assay. For the multiplex PCR, a mixture combining 60 forward primers for TCR Vbeta segments and 13 reverse primers for TCR Jbeta segments was used. A multiplex PCR assay on genomic DNA amplified the CDR3 region of rearranged TCR beta genes. On the Illumina HiSeq System, the amplified TCR beta libraries were sequenced as 87-base-pair reads. For the original study's pipeline: Across the roughly 600 repertoires, a later analysis counted tens of millions of unique TCR beta chains, approximately 10 million of which were shared by at least two donors. Raw reads were error-corrected and collapsed into unique sequences by a nearest-neighbor algorithm in which closely related sequences were merged to remove PCR and sequencing errors. V, D and J gene segments were assigned by aligning CDR3 sequences to IMGT reference sequences. For a sequence to be retained, at least a six-nucleotide match to both a V gene segment and a J gene segment was required. Rearrangements were called productive when the CDR3 lacked stop codons and stayed in frame with V and J; all others were non-productive. CDR3 was defined by IMGT convention, running from the second conserved V-encoded cysteine to the conserved J-encoded phenylalanine. Sequences without an unambiguous match to a single V gene segment were excluded from the earlier analysis of a few hundred of the donors. An earlier analysis of 587 of the donors called V segments functional above 56.7% productive rearrangements and segregating when the between-donor standard deviation exceeded 5%. A statistical classification framework was built for diagnosing cytomegalovirus status from the catalog of TCR beta chain sequences. In a later analysis, V and J genes were assigned by comparing TCR nucleotide sequences against IMGT/GENE-DB human TR gene sequences. The TCRdist pipeline was used in a later analysis to assign CDR3 sequences and most-parsimonious VDJ recombination scenarios. In a later analysis, each TCR beta chain was defined by its CDR3 amino acid sequence together with its V-gene family, and reads lacking a unique V-gene family were excluded. In a later analysis, 550 to 650 highly shared, low-generation-probability nucleotide sequences were removed to address suspected cross-contamination and a sequencing artifact. For each public chain, a later analysis derived a clonal expansion index from normalized ranks of inferred template counts within each repertoire. A later analysis computed generation probabilities with a VDJ recombination model fitted to out-of-frame rearrangements, and checked the results against IGoR. In a later analysis, hypergeometric tests were used to score TCR-TCR, TCR-HLA and TCR-CMV co-occurrence, with a repertoire-size bias correction applied to TCR pairs. False discovery rates were estimated in a later analysis by permuting HLA or CMV assignments 20 times. A later analysis grouped co-occurring TCRs with DBSCAN, adding TCRdist sequence similarity when clustering within HLA-allele-positive subsets. Co-occurrence clustering excluded repertoires with fewer than 30,000 or more than 120,000 public chains, plus five with anomalous nucleotide sharing. TCRdb provides this immuneACCESS table in a form limited to in-frame rearrangements. Some clones are lacking; in checked studies, under half of them reflect an unresolved V gene, and why the rest are absent is not known. The DNA gave D and trimming, while V, J and clone size come from that table. The sample table lists over 200,000 clones, roughly 90% of them with a count of one. Around 1% of the sample lies in the top ten.

In total, 600 or so healthy bone marrow donors made up the cohort. Cohort members were all nominally healthy when sampled, although unrecorded immune exposures were likely present. The donor tested CMV seronegative and was one of the 352 seronegative cohort members. Each donor provided a peripheral blood sample, and peripheral blood mononuclear cells were used for TCR beta sequencing. Genomic DNA extraction from the blood cell samples was performed with the Qiagen DNeasy Blood Extraction Kit. Of note for this clone: Its antigen is currently not known. Qualities for individual bases were not recorded, and no much larger clone is one base off.

This clonotype was obtained from a woman aged 18-35 years in good health and CMV-seronegative. The specimen was PBMCs.

The CDR3 protein: CASSTLNGQYRNYGYTF. The nucleotide sequence is TGTGCCAGTAGTACCCTGAATGGGCAGTACAGGAACTATGGCTACACCTTC. The chain uses TRBV19 and TRBJ1-2; TRBD1 is a possible D gene, resting on 5 matching bases. The CDR3 measures 17 amino acids from cysteine to phenylalanine. Only the CDR3 DNA is retained, 51 bases long and in frame from the first base. CDR1 and CDR2 are drawn from the germline V gene (reference sequence): LNHDA, SQIVND. V lost 4 bases and J lost 2 bases; the stretch between them is 20 bases long.